What follows are 16 T cell receptor beta chains derived from one specimen sequenced in a study of blood T cells in healthy people across ages. Alongside a J-beta primer mix, a sample-barcoded 5' primer served in a second PCR lasting 7 to 11 cycles. TCRdb re-analysed the 5' RACE reads in MiXCR, keeping a single row per CDR3 protein. The sample contains 1.5 million to 2 million distinct CDR3 sequences, around 40% of which appear only once. The specimen sequenced was blood. These receptors were collected from a human donor in good health.

In its sample, this clonotype was seen a few times. One end of the junction is discordant with germline, which a read error may explain. The chain combines TRBV28 with TRBJ2-5; D is perhaps TRBD1 (6 bases). In germline, CDR1 is MDHEN, CDR2 SYDVKM. The CDR3 totals 15 residues. The CDR3: CAGRGGLIGVKTQYF. CDR3 coding DNA: TGTGCCGGCAGGGGCGGACTCATAGGGGTAAAGACCCAGTACTTC. Together with reference TRBV28 and TRBJ2-5, the CDR3 gives the full variable domain: DVKVTQSSRYLVKRTGEKVFLECVQDMDHENMFWYRQDPGLGLRLIYFSYDVKMKEKGDIPEGYSVSREKKERFSLILESASTNQTSMYLCAGRGGLIGVKTQYFGPGTRLLVL.

J is TRBJ1-5 and V is TRBV3-1; D remains unclear. The CDR3 sequence is 13 residues long. Per the germline V gene, CDR1 is LGHDT and CDR2 is YNNKEL (reference sequence). Trimming shortened V by 4 bases and J by 5 bases, and 9 bases separated the two germline ends. As DNA, the CDR3 is TGTGCCAGCAGCCCGGACCCGGATCAGCCCCAGCATTTT. Its protein product is CASSPDPDQPQHF. Full variable domain (outside the CDR3, taken from reference TRBV3-1 and TRBJ1-5): DTAVSQTPKYLVTQMGNDKSIKCEQNLGHDTMYWYKQDSKKFLKIMFSYNNKELIINETVPNRFSPKSPDKAHLNLHINSLELGDSAVYFCASSPDPDQPQHFGDGTRLSIL.

The CDR3 region is CATSRDPTELYGNTIYF. The CDR3 nucleotides read TGTGCCACCAGCAGAGATCCCACGGAGCTATATGGAAACACCATATATTTT. J is TRBJ1-3 and V is TRBV15; D is ambiguous. The V and J ends lost 0 bases and 3 bases respectively, with 15 bases between them. Germline-derived CDR1 and CDR2 are LNHNV and YYDKDF (reference sequence). CDR3 length: 17 residues.

This clonotype was detected a few times. V is TRBV28 and J is TRBJ1-2; no reliable D call. V gave up 6 bases and J gave up 5 bases, with 7 bases separating them. Germline V gene lookup returns CDR1 MDHEN and CDR2 SYDVKM. This CDR3 is built from 11 residues. The chain's CDR3 is CASRERYGYTF. CDR3 coding DNA: TGTGCCAGCAGGGAACGATATGGCTACACCTTC.

At least ten counts were recorded for this clonotype. The V call is TRBV12-3 or TRBV12-4, the J call TRBJ2-7; the match to TRBD1 covers 8 bases. V was pared by 9 bases and J by 4 bases, with 5 bases of the junction left unmatched. The CDR3 is 12 amino acids. The CDR3 sequence is CASGQGAYEQYF. CDR3 DNA: TGTGCCAGTGGTCAGGGGGCTTACGAGCAGTACTTC.

This clonotype was seen only a few times. The chain carries TRBV24-1 and TRBJ2-1; D is unclear. The germline gives CDR1 KGHDR, CDR2 SFDVKD. The V and J ends lost 9 bases and 4 bases respectively, with 9 bases between them. The CDR3 totals 12 residues. CDR3 sequence reads: CATGTLYNEQFF. The CDR3 DNA reads TGTGCCACCGGTACGCTATACAATGAGCAGTTCTTC.

The chain carries TRBV6-6 and TRBJ2-6, with D hard to call. The V gene lost 2 bases and the J gene lost 0 bases, with 8 bases spanning the gap. CDR3 length: 16 residues. Germline V CDR1 and CDR2: MNHNY, SVGAGI (reference sequence). CDR3 loop: CASSYVASSGANVLTF. For the CDR3, the DNA is TGTGCCAGCAGTTACGTAGCAAGCTCTGGGGCCAACGTCCTGACTTTC.

The sample holds a few counts of this clonotype. This chain links TRBV20-1 with TRBJ2-7, with 7 bases matching TRBD1. Germline V gene lookup returns CDR1 DFQATT and CDR2 SNEGSKA (reference sequence). Trimming removed 6 bases from V and 2 bases from J; junction bases left unmatched: 10. This CDR3 region has 14 residues. The CDR3 sequence: CSASGQLNTYEQYF. In nucleotides, the CDR3 is TGCAGTGCCTCGGGACAGCTCAATACCTACGAGCAGTACTTC.

In this sample, this clonotype turned up a few times. The chain is built from TRBV6-1 and TRBJ2-4; D is undetermined. The V and J ends lost 7 bases and 2 bases respectively, with 18 bases between them. Germline values: CDR1 MNHNS, CDR2 SASEGT. This CDR3 region has 16 residues. The CDR3 loop is CASISSPAKPKNIQYF. In DNA form, the CDR3 reads TGTGCCAGCATTAGCAGTCCTGCGAAACCCAAAAACATTCAGTACTTC.

This chain connects TRBV6-5 to TRBJ1-2; a possible D gene is TRBD1 (5 bases). The CDR3 spans 13 residues. The germline V and J ends were trimmed by 8 bases and 12 bases, with 22 bases remaining between them. Germline CDR1 reads MNHEY; CDR2 reads SVGAGI. The CDR3 loop reads CASAQGGYRGHTF. The CDR3 DNA reads TGTGCCAGCGCCCAGGGCGGGTATAGGGGCCACACCTTC.

This clonotype has a handful of counts. V gene TRBV29-1 combines with J gene TRBJ2-7; D is perhaps TRBD1 or TRBD2 (7 bases each). Looked up from germline, CDR1 is SQVTM and CDR2 is ANQGSEA. Trimming removed 0 bases from V and 7 bases from J, with 22 bases in between. The CDR3 length is 16 residues. CDR3 DNA sequence: TGCAGCGTTGAAGAGGTTGACGATCAGGGGGAGGGAGAGCAGTACTTC. This gives the protein CSVEEVDDQGEGEQYF.

The V gene is TRBV27, the J gene TRBJ2-1, with D perhaps matching TRBD2 (5 bases). The CDR3 is made up of 13 amino acids. With 2 bases removed from V and 13 bases from J, the gap between germline ends came to 15 bases. CDR1 MNHEY and CDR2 SMNVEV come from the germline V gene (reference sequence). This CDR3 is CASSLRGFETQFF. The CDR3 DNA sequence: TGTGCCAGCAGTTTAAGAGGGTTTGAGACCCAGTTCTTC.

Only a few counts were recorded for this clonotype. The chain recombines TRBV7-8 with TRBJ2-3; 7 bases align to TRBD2. This CDR3 spans 16 amino acids. Germline trimming cut 4 bases from V and 0 bases from J; bases unmatched to any gene: 7. Per germline, CDR1 SGHVS and CDR2 FQNEAQ. The CDR3 DNA reads as TGTGCCAGCAGCTGGCGCGGGGGAACAAGCACAGATACGCAGTATTTT. This sequence encodes CASSWRGGTSTDTQYF.

The rearrangement joins TRBV9 to TRBJ1-5; no definite D call. The germline CDR1 and CDR2 sequences are SGDLS and YYNGEE. V lost 2 bases to trimming and J lost 2 bases, with 5 bases between them. The CDR3 is 13 amino acids. CDR3 sequence: CASSVWGNQPQHF. The DNA of the CDR3 is TGTGCCAGCAGCGTGTGGGGCAATCAGCCCCAGCATTTT.

This chain connects TRBV20-1 to TRBJ2-7; D uncertain. The CDR3 loop spans 11 amino acids. V was pared by 6 bases and J by 10 bases, with 16 bases between. Germline lookup yields CDR1 DFQATT and CDR2 SNEGSKA (reference sequence). This CDR3 reads CSAPRQEAQYF. The CDR3, as DNA: TGCAGTGCCCCTAGACAAGAGGCCCAGTACTTC.

Only a few counts were recorded for this clonotype. The V gene is TRBV11-2, the J gene TRBJ2-7; D is unclear. Per the germline V gene, CDR1 is SGHAT and CDR2 is FQNNGV. The V and J ends lost 4 bases and 5 bases respectively, with 9 bases between them. The CDR3 loop spans 12 amino acids. The CDR3 DNA reads TGTGCCAGCAGCTACCCTACTGACGAGCAGTACTTC. This gives the protein CASSYPTDEQYF.